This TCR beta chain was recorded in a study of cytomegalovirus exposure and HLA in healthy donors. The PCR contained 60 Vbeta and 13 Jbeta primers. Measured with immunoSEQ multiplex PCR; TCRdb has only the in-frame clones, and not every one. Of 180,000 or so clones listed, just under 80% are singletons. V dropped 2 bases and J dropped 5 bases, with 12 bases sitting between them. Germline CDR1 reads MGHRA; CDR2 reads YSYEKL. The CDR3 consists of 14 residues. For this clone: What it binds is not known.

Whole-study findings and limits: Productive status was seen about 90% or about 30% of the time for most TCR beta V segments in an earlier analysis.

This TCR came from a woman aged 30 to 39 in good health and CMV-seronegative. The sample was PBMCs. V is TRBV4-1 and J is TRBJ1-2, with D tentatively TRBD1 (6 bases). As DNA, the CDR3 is TGCGCCAGCAGCCAAACAGGGACGAATTATGGCTACACCTTC. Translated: CASSQTGTNYGYTF.